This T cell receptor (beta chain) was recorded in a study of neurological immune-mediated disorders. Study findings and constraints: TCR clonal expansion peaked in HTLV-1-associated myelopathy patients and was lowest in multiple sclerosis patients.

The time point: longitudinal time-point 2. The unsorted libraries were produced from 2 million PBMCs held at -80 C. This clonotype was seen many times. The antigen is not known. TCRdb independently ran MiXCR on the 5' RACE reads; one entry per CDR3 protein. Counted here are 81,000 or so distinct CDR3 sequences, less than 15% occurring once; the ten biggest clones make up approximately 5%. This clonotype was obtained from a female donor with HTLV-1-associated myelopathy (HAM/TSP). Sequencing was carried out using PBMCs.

This CDR3 reads CSARTGTGEETQYF. The CDR3 nucleotides read TGCAGTGCTAGAACCGGGACAGGGGAAGAGACCCAGTACTTC. The rearrangement links TRBV20-1 to TRBJ2-5; TRBD1 aligns across 10 bases. The CDR3 sequence is 14 residues long. The J segment lost 3 bases and the V segment lost 2 bases, leaving 3 bases of the junction unmatched. Germline V gives CDR1 DFQATT, CDR2 SNEGSKA (reference sequence).